Listed here are 30 T cell receptor beta chains from one sample, sequenced in a study of blood T cells in healthy people across ages. For the second PCR, which ran for roughly 6 to 12 cycles, a sample-barcoded 5' primer and a J-beta primer mix were used. MiXCR, run by TCRdb on the 5' RACE reads, gives a single entry per CDR3 protein. The sample lists roughly 1.7 million distinct CDR3 sequences; approximately 32% were seen once. The sample comprised blood. These receptors were taken from a woman under 40 in good health.

This chain joins TRBV10-3 and TRBJ2-3; D is ambiguous. Trimming cost V 2 bases and J 2 bases, with 11 bases left between them. The CDR3 spans 15 residues. Germline lookup yields CDR1 ENHRY and CDR2 SYGVKD. The CDR3 nucleotides read TGTGCCATCAGTGAGCCAGGACGTTACACAGATACGCAGTATTTT. Its protein is CAISEPGRYTDTQYF.

The chain links TRBV6-2 or TRBV6-3 to TRBJ2-7, with 12 bases identical to TRBD1. Unmatched junction bases numbered 6, after V lost 3 bases and J lost 0 bases. Germline loops: CDR1 MNHEY, CDR2 SVGEGT. The CDR3 extends over 17 amino acids. Here the CDR3 reads CASSYRLGQGASYEQYF. CDR3 nucleotide sequence: TGTGCCAGCAGTTATCGTTTGGGACAGGGGGCCTCCTACGAGCAGTACTTC.

The V gene is TRBV6-1, the J gene TRBJ1-2, with 8 bases matching TRBD1. CDR1 and CDR2 (germline): MNHNS, SASEGT. V lost 3 bases to trimming and J lost 2 bases; unmatched junction nucleotides: 5. The CDR3 runs 15 residues. The CDR3 loop reads CASSDGTGSNYGYTF. The CDR3 bases are TGTGCCAGCAGTGACGGGACAGGATCGAACTATGGCTACACCTTC.

This clonotype was seen a few times. The chain employs TRBV4-1 and TRBJ2-2; D is unclear. Trimming took 1 base from V and 2 from J, leaving 14 bases between them. The CDR3 contains 17 residues. The germline V gene has CDR1 MGHRA and CDR2 YSYEKL. DNA of the CDR3: TGCGCCAGCAGCCAAGCGTACGTAACAGCCAACACCGGGGAGCTGTTTTTT. Its protein is CASSQAYVTANTGELFF.

This sequence joins TRBV5-1 and TRBJ2-2, with 8 bases fitting TRBD2. The CDR3 consists of 16 residues. CDR1 and CDR2 (germline): SGHRS, YFSETQ. Germline trimming cut 1 base from V and 3 bases from J; bases unmatched to any gene: 5. For the CDR3, the DNA is TGCGCCAGCAGCTTGTTGAGCGGGAGCCACACCGGGGAGCTGTTTTTT. Residues: CASSLLSGSHTGELFF.

This clonotype appeared a few times. The gene calls are TRBV18 and TRBJ2-7; D is unclear. The CDR3 is 12 residues long. CDR1 and CDR2 from the germline V gene are KGHSH and LQKENI. Trimming removed 2 bases from V and 5 bases from J, with 7 bases in between. Written as DNA, the CDR3 is TGTGCCAGCTCACCAGAAACCCACGAGCAGTACTTC. It specifies CASSPETHEQYF. The whole variable domain, filled in from reference TRBV18 and TRBJ2-7, reads NAGVMQNPRHLVRRRGQEARLRCSPMKGHSHVYWYRQLPEEGLKFMVYLQKENIIDESGMPKERFSAEFPKEGPSILRIQQVVRGDSAAYFCASSPETHEQYFGPGTRLTVT.

This clonotype showed up just a few times. The chain couples TRBV7-3 to TRBJ2-3; D gene unclear. Trimming took 5 bases from V and 1 from J, leaving 7 bases between them. Germline V gene lookup returns CDR1 SGHTA and CDR2 FQGTGA. The CDR3 consists of 13 residues. CDR3 bases: TGTGCCAGCAGCCGTAAGGGCACAGATACGCAGTATTTT. Encoded protein: CASSRKGTDTQYF.

The chain recombines TRBV7-9 with TRBJ2-7; D is unresolved. CDR3 length: 14 amino acids. CDR1 and CDR2 (germline): SEHNR, FQNEAQ (reference sequence). Trimming took 0 bases from V and 2 from J, leaving 8 bases between them. CDR3 DNA: TGTGCCAGCAGCTTAGCGCCTATCCCCTACGAGCAGTACTTC. This gives the protein CASSLAPIPYEQYF.

This clonotype was seen ten or more times. The chain employs TRBV7-3 and TRBJ2-5; the D gene is possibly TRBD2 (6 bases). The CDR3 runs 14 residues. Germline V CDR1 and CDR2: SGHTA, FQGTGA. The V end lost 3 bases, the J end lost 2 bases, and 10 bases lay between the germline ends. CDR3 sequence (DNA): TGTGCCAGCAGCTTTCTGGGGGGACAAGAGACCCAGTACTTC. It translates to CASSFLGGQETQYF.

The chain is built from TRBV5-1 and TRBJ2-1; the D gene could be TRBD1 or TRBD2 (7 bases each). The better agreement between TRBJ2-7 and the DNA end casts doubt on the J call. CDR1 SGHRS and CDR2 YFSETQ come from the germline V gene. The CDR3 has 16 residues. The DNA for the CDR3 is TGCGCCAGCAGCTTGGTCGCAGGGGGGGCCTACAATGAGCAGTACTTC. Translating it yields CASSLVAGGAYNEQYF.

This clonotype has only one observation. An end of the junction differs from the germline gene, which may be a read error. V is TRBV28 and J is TRBJ2-1; unclear D gene. From germline, CDR1 is MDHEN and CDR2 SYDVKM. The CDR3 contains 11 residues. The DNA of the CDR3 is TGTGCCAGCAGTCCCCGCCCGAGTATGTGCTTC. Amino acids: CASSPRPSMCF.

Here the CDR3 reads CSAGNWGERTEAFF. CDR3 coding DNA: TGCAGTGCTGGGAACTGGGGAGAGCGCACTGAAGCTTTCTTT. The chain combines TRBV20-1 with TRBJ1-1, with D unresolved. V was cut by 5 bases and J by 4 bases, with 17 bases left in between. The CDR3 is made up of 14 amino acids. The germline V gene encodes CDR1 DFQATT and CDR2 SNEGSKA (reference sequence).

The rearrangement uses TRBV2 and TRBJ2-5; possibly TRBD1 for D (6 bases). V lost 6 bases and J 4 bases, leaving 15 bases between the germline ends. This CDR3 has 14 amino acids. Germline CDR1 and CDR2: SNHLY and FYNNEI. CDR3 amino acids: CASSPGHPRETQYF. CDR3 in DNA: TGTGCCAGCAGCCCGGGACACCCTCGAGAGACCCAGTACTTC.

The chain combines TRBV5-1 with TRBJ2-7; 9 bases are a match to TRBD2. Germline trimming cut 7 bases from V and 7 bases from J; bases unmatched to any gene: 9. Germline V gene data show CDR1 as SGHRS and CDR2 as YFSETQ. The CDR3 is made up of 13 amino acids. CDR3 sequence (DNA): TGCGCCAGCCGCACTAGCGGGTCGCGGGAGCAGTACTTC. Translation: CASRTSGSREQYF.

The chain has TRBV5-1 and TRBJ2-3; perhaps D is TRBD1 or TRBD2 (5 bases each). V dropped 1 base and J dropped 1 base, with 13 bases sitting between them. CDR1 and CDR2 (germline): SGHRS, YFSETQ. The length of the CDR3 is 16 residues. In nucleotides, the CDR3 is TGCGCCAGCAGCTTGAGTGGGGGATCAGGCACAGATACGCAGTATTTT. Protein: CASSLSGGSGTDTQYF.

This CDR3 is CASRGASGGSYEQYF. CDR3 DNA: TGTGCCAGCAGGGGGGCTAGCGGGGGGTCCTACGAGCAGTACTTC. The V gene is TRBV25-1, the J gene TRBJ2-7; 11 bases are a match to TRBD2. The CDR3 extends over 15 amino acids. V dropped 6 bases and J dropped 1; count of bases not matched to a gene: 5. From germline, CDR1 is MGHDK and CDR2 SYGVNS.

The V gene is TRBV20-1, the J gene TRBJ1-2; 7 bases match TRBD1. Trimming removed 6 bases from V and 4 bases from J; junction bases left unmatched: 11. The CDR3 is 14 residues long. Per the germline V gene, CDR1 is DFQATT and CDR2 is SNEGSKA (reference sequence). CDR3 protein: CSAATGEKSYGYTF. CDR3 sequence (DNA): TGCAGTGCCGCTACAGGGGAAAAGAGCTATGGCTACACCTTC.

CDR3 sequence reads: CASSPSGLLGEKLFF. CDR3 in DNA: TGTGCCAGCAGCCCTAGCGGACTTCTCGGTGAAAAACTGTTTTTT. This sequence joins TRBV7-8 and TRBJ1-4, with D hard to call. The V gene's germline CDR1 is SGHVS and CDR2 FQNEAQ. The CDR3 is made up of 15 amino acids. The germline V and J ends were trimmed by 5 bases and 7 bases, with 17 bases remaining between them. The full variable domain, in which reference TRBV7-8 and TRBJ1-4 provide the parts outside the CDR3, is GAGVSQSPRYKVAKRGQDVALRCDPISGHVSLFWYQQALGQGPEFLTYFQNEAQLDKSGLPSDRFFAERPEGSVSTLKIQRTQQEDSAVYLCASSPSGLLGEKLFFGSGTQLSVL.

This rearrangement joins TRBV27 to TRBJ1-6; 8 positions match TRBD1. CDR1 is MNHEY and CDR2 is SMNVEV in the germline V gene (reference sequence). The CDR3 covers 14 residues. The V gene end was trimmed by 7 bases and the J gene end by 7 bases; junction bases not matched to a gene: 6. The CDR3 DNA sequence: TGTGCCAGCACCCTCACAGGGGGGAATTCACCCCTCCACTTT. Protein product: CASTLTGGNSPLHF.

The chain combines TRBV5-1 with TRBJ2-5; D is perhaps TRBD2 (5 bases). There are 14 residues in the CDR3. Germline V gives CDR1 SGHRS, CDR2 YFSETQ. The V end was cut by 7 bases, the J end by 4 bases, with 17 bases between. Here the CDR3 reads CASGDSGIGETQYF. CDR3 coding DNA: TGCGCCAGCGGCGACTCGGGGATAGGAGAGACCCAGTACTTC.

The chain joins TRBV5-1 to TRBJ1-2; D not resolved. CDR1 and CDR2 from the germline V gene are SGHRS and YFSETQ. V gave up 3 bases and J gave up 6 bases, with 15 bases separating them. The CDR3 spans 14 residues. The CDR3, as DNA: TGCGCCAGCAGCTGGCATGACCCCGAAGATGGCTACACCTTC. Translation: CASSWHDPEDGYTF.

At least ten counts were recorded for this clonotype. The CDR3 reads CASSLGQPSYEQYF. CDR3 sequence (DNA): TGTGCCAGCAGTTTAGGACAGCCCTCCTACGAGCAGTACTTC. The J gene is TRBJ2-7, the V gene TRBV12-3 or TRBV12-4; the D gene is possibly TRBD1 (5 bases). The CDR3 consists of 14 residues. With 1 base removed from V and 0 bases from J, the gap between germline ends came to 7 bases.

This clonotype has at least ten counts. The chain is built from TRBV29-1 and TRBJ2-7; 7 nucleotides line up with TRBD2. The CDR3 consists of 13 residues. The germline CDR1 and CDR2 sequences are SQVTM and ANQGSEA. After removal of 0 bases from V and 1 base from J, the junction contained 0 bases not matched to a gene. In nucleotides, the CDR3 is TGCAGCGTTGAAGAGGGGGGGTCCTACGAGCAGTACTTC. Translated, it gives CSVEEGGSYEQYF.

The V gene is TRBV7-8, the J gene TRBJ1-1, with D possibly TRBD1 on 5 matching bases. Germline V gene sequence: CDR1 SGHVS, CDR2 FQNEAQ. V gave up 2 bases and J gave up 0 bases, with 16 bases separating them. The CDR3 is made up of 17 amino acids. The DNA of the CDR3 is TGTGCCAGCAGCTTAAGCGGTCGTAGAGGGGTGAACACTGAAGCTTTCTTT. Translation: CASSLSGRRGVNTEAFF.

This clonotype was recorded once. A clone one base away is much larger, so this may be a read error. The chain uses TRBV4-2 and TRBJ1-1; no definite D call. This CDR3 spans 12 amino acids. Per germline, CDR1 LGHNA and CDR2 YNFKEQ. For the CDR3, the DNA is TGTGCCAGCAGCGAGTGGAACACTGGAGCTTTCTTT. Amino acids: CASSEWNTGAFF.

This clonotype was seen only a few times. This rearrangement joins TRBV4-1 to TRBJ1-5; D is perhaps TRBD1 (6 bases). The germline V gene has CDR1 MGHRA and CDR2 YSYEKL. Between the trimmed V and J ends, which lost 4 bases and 1 base, there was a span of 14 bases. The CDR3 is 16 residues long. The CDR3 nucleotides are TGCGCCAGCAGCCGAATACAGGGAGGGAGCAATCAGCCCCAGCATTTT. As protein: CASSRIQGGSNQPQHF.

As to this clonotype: One junction end does not reproduce the germline sequence, and a read error may be involved. The rearrangement links TRBV6-5 to TRBJ2-5; TRBD1 agrees at 9 bases. Germline loops: CDR1 MNHEY, CDR2 SVGAGI. This CDR3 is 15 amino acids long. The CDR3 sequence: CASSQTGGTAREQYF. In DNA, the CDR3 is TGCGCCAGCAGTCAGACAGGGGGAACGGCACGGGAGCAGTACTTC.

The table lists this clonotype with a few counts. This chain joins TRBV11-2 and TRBJ2-1, with D possibly TRBD2 on 5 matching bases. V lost 0 bases and J 0 bases, leaving 6 bases between the germline ends. The CDR3 loop spans 15 amino acids. CDR1 is SGHAT, CDR2 FQNNGV, per germline. CDR3 DNA sequence: TGTGCCAGCAGCTTAGAGACTAACTCCTACAATGAGCAGTTCTTC. Its translation: CASSLETNSYNEQFF.

This chain links TRBV25-1 with TRBJ1-1; 10 bases are shared with TRBD1. Trimming took 6 bases from V and 4 from J; bases not matched to a gene: 14. Germline values: CDR1 MGHDK, CDR2 SYGVNS. The CDR3 length is 17 residues. CDR3 DNA sequence: TGTGCCAGCAGCACCGGGACAGGGGACCCCCACGGCACTGAAGCTTTCTTT. Translation: CASSTGTGDPHGTEAFF.

V is TRBV20-1 and J is TRBJ1-4; no reliable D call. The CDR3 covers 14 residues. V lost 1 base to trimming and J lost 8 bases, with 14 bases between them. The germline V gene encodes CDR1 DFQATT and CDR2 SNEGSKA (reference sequence). CDR3 coding DNA: TGCAGTGCTAGAGGGGTAACAGTTATGGAAAAACTGTTTTTT. Protein: CSARGVTVMEKLFF.